This entry lists 27 T cell receptor beta chains sequenced from one sample in a study of early stage breast cancer tumors. Repertoires were generated with immunoSEQ multiplex PCR, while TCRdb's copy carries only in-frame clones and drops some. The sample gives some 30,000 clones, about four fifths of which show up once; about a tenth is in the top ten. Source material: blood. The receptors stem from a person aged 45-65 years with breast cancer.

V is TRBV2 and J is TRBJ2-5, with D hard to call. CDR1 SNHLY and CDR2 FYNNEI come from the germline V gene. Trimming left V 4 bases short and J 3 bases short, with 18 bases between. The CDR3 has 16 amino acids. In DNA form, the CDR3 reads TGTGCCAGCAGTGTTTCCCAGAGAGGAAATAAAGAGACCCAGTACTTC. Its translation is CASSVSQRGNKETQYF.

This chain links TRBV2 with TRBJ2-3, with TRBD1 identical over 7 bases. This CDR3 has 11 residues. Losses at the gene ends were 8 bases for V and 8 bases for J; bases not matched to a gene: 4. Looked up from germline, CDR1 is SNHLY and CDR2 is FYNNEI. CDR3: CASYRDSTQYF. The CDR3 region has the DNA TGTGCCAGCTACCGGGACAGTACGCAGTATTTT.

CDR3 residues: CASSQDGSGPSGAQFF. The CDR3 coding sequence is TGCGCCAGCAGCCAAGATGGCTCGGGACCAAGCGGAGCGCAGTTCTTC. The chain has TRBV4-1 and TRBJ2-1, with D tentatively TRBD1 or TRBD2 (5 bases each). V was trimmed by 0 bases and J by 12 bases, leaving 21 bases between them. Germline assignment: CDR1 MGHRA and CDR2 YSYEKL. The CDR3 is 16 residues long.

The chain couples TRBV9 to TRBJ1-1, with 8 positions matching TRBD1. This CDR3 is built from 14 residues. Germline loops: CDR1 SGDLS, CDR2 YYNGEE. V shed 4 bases and J 2 bases; nucleotides not matched to a gene: 4. The CDR3 DNA follows: TGTGCCAGCAGCCACGACAGGGGTAACACTGAAGCTTTCTTT. Residues: CASSHDRGNTEAFF.

CDR3 sequence (DNA): TGTGCCAGCAGCCATCTCACCGGGGAGCTGTTTTTT. This codes for CASSHLTGELFF. The rearrangement uses TRBV5-5 and TRBJ2-2, with D uncertain. The length of the CDR3 is 12 residues. The V gene lost 4 bases and the J gene lost 4 bases, with 5 bases spanning the gap. CDR1 and CDR2 (germline): SGHKS, YYEKEE (reference sequence). The full variable domain, completed using reference TRBV5-5 and TRBJ2-2, is DAGVTQSPTHLIKTRGQQVTLRCSPISGHKSVSWYQQVLGQGPQFIFQYYEKEERGRGNFPDRFSARQFPNYSSELNVNALLLGDSALYLCASSHLTGELFFGEGSRLTVL.

The CDR3 DNA sequence: TGTGCCTGGAGAGTGGGGGGATGGGTAAGCAATGAGCAGTTCTTC. This sequence encodes CAWRVGGWVSNEQFF. The chain carries TRBV30 and TRBJ2-1; D is perhaps TRBD2 (6 bases). Trimming stripped 3 bases from V and 6 bases from J, with 18 bases between. The CDR3 is 15 residues long. Germline V gives CDR1 GTSNPN, CDR2 SVGIG (reference sequence).

The rearrangement links TRBV5-6 to TRBJ2-7, with 7 bases that match TRBD1. Looked up from germline, CDR1 is SGHDT and CDR2 is YYEEEE. The ends lost 0 bases at V and 5 bases at J; junction bases unmatched: 11. This CDR3 is 16 amino acids long. CDR3 coding DNA: TGTGCCAGCAGCTTGGTTCCAACAGGGGATGCGCACGAGCAGTACTTC. It encodes CASSLVPTGDAHEQYF.

This chain links TRBV5-6 with TRBJ2-7; 7 bases are a match to TRBD1. This CDR3 is 16 amino acids long. CDR1 is SGHDT, CDR2 YYEEEE, per germline. The J segment lost 3 bases and the V segment lost 0 bases, leaving 9 bases of the junction unmatched. The CDR3 loop reads CASSLVAGDSIYEQYF. The CDR3 DNA follows: TGTGCCAGCAGCTTGGTAGCCGGGGACAGTATCTACGAGCAGTACTTC.

The V call is TRBV5-1, the J call TRBJ1-6, with TRBD1 matching over 8 bases. Germline V lookup: CDR1 SGHRS, CDR2 YFSETQ. With 4 bases clipped from V and 8 bases from J, the junction kept 5 bases outside the gene matches. There are 14 residues in the CDR3. CDR3 sequence reads: CASSEGQAHSPLHF. The CDR3 bases are TGCGCCAGCAGCGAGGGACAGGCTCATTCACCCCTCCACTTT.

This clone was seen a single time. The V and J genes are TRBV6-6 and TRBJ2-7, with 9 bases aligning to TRBD1. J lost 7 bases, V lost 7 bases, and 8 bases had no gene match. From germline, CDR1 is MNHNY and CDR2 SVGAGI (reference sequence). The CDR3 contains 13 residues. The CDR3 reads CASMGDRAKEQYF. The CDR3 DNA sequence: TGTGCCAGCATGGGGGACAGGGCCAAGGAGCAGTACTTC.

The chain is built from TRBV4-2 and TRBJ1-6; no definite D call. Germline CDR1 and CDR2: LGHNA and YNFKEQ. The ends were cut back, 0 bases at V and 9 bases at J, with 9 bases in the middle. This CDR3 spans 14 amino acids. CDR3 sequence (DNA): TGTGCCAGCAGCCAAGAGGGCAGCCTTTCACCCCTCCACTTT. Translation: CASSQEGSLSPLHF.

V usage is TRBV15 and J usage is TRBJ2-3; D is uncertain. V lost 0 bases to trimming and J lost 8 bases, with 6 bases between them. CDR1 LNHNV and CDR2 YYDKDF come from the germline V gene (reference sequence). The CDR3 contains 12 residues. The CDR3 spells CATSRDIVTQYF. CDR3 nucleotides: TGTGCCACCAGCAGAGATATAGTTACGCAGTATTTT.

The V and J genes are TRBV7-2 and TRBJ2-3, with 10 bases that match TRBD2. The V and J ends lost 6 bases and 5 bases, in that order; junction bases with no gene match: 5. Germline V CDR1 and CDR2: SGHTA, FQGNSA. This CDR3 spans 14 amino acids. The CDR3 loop is CASSPGLAIDTQYF. The DNA of the CDR3 is TGTGCCAGCAGTCCGGGACTAGCGATAGATACGCAGTATTTT.

The chain couples TRBV7-2 to TRBJ2-3, with 9 bases that match TRBD2. Per germline, CDR1 SGHTA and CDR2 FQGNSA. V lost 2 bases to trimming and J lost 4 bases; unmatched junction nucleotides: 4. This CDR3 spans 15 amino acids. The DNA of the CDR3 is TGTGCCAGCAGCTTAATAGCGGGAGCCCCAGATACGCAGTATTTT. This encodes CASSLIAGAPDTQYF.

The genes are TRBV4-2 and TRBJ2-7; perhaps TRBD2 as D (6 bases). V dropped 0 bases and J dropped 7 bases, with 16 bases sitting between them. Germline V gene lookup returns CDR1 LGHNA and CDR2 YNFKEQ. This CDR3 has 15 residues. The CDR3 here is CASSQEGGSSREQYF. The CDR3 DNA follows: TGTGCCAGCAGCCAAGAGGGAGGATCTAGTAGGGAGCAGTACTTC.

CDR3 sequence (DNA): TGTGCCAGCTCCCCCTCGGCAGCGGGAGGGATTTACAATGAGCAGTTCTTC. Protein product: CASSPSAAGGIYNEQFF. V is TRBV9 and J is TRBJ2-1, with 10 bases lining up with TRBD2. Germline V lookup: CDR1 SGDLS, CDR2 YYNGEE. V dropped 7 bases and J dropped 4; count of bases not matched to a gene: 14. CDR3 size: 17 residues.

This chain links TRBV7-9 with TRBJ2-7; D unresolved. Trimming stripped 3 bases from V and 0 bases from J, with 9 bases between. Germline lookup yields CDR1 SEHNR and CDR2 FQNEAQ (reference sequence). The CDR3 consists of 14 residues. The CDR3 reads CASSFRESSYEQYF. The CDR3 DNA is TGTGCCAGCAGCTTCAGAGAAAGCTCCTACGAGCAGTACTTC.

This chain links TRBV29-1 with TRBJ1-4; no clear D gene. The germline V gene encodes CDR1 SQVTM and CDR2 ANQGSEA. V dropped 5 bases and J dropped 3 bases, with 13 bases sitting between them. The CDR3 length is 14 residues. The CDR3 DNA reads as TGCAGCGTTTCCCCGACAACTTCTAATGAAAAACTGTTTTTT. This sequence encodes CSVSPTTSNEKLFF.

The V gene is TRBV7-2, the J gene TRBJ1-5; D remains unclear. This CDR3 is 17 amino acids long. Germline V gives CDR1 SGHTA, CDR2 FQGNSA. Trimming shortened V by 2 bases and J by 0 bases, and 14 bases separated the two germline ends. The CDR3 here is CASSLMTRSDSNQPQHF. The CDR3 DNA reads TGTGCCAGCAGCTTAATGACCCGAAGCGATAGCAATCAGCCCCAGCATTTT.

This rearrangement joins TRBV6-5 to TRBJ2-1, with unresolved D. Germline CDR1 is MNHEY and CDR2 is SVGAGI. V was shortened by 5 bases and J by 0 bases, with 5 bases between the two germline ends. This CDR3 is built from 13 residues. CDR3 amino acids: CASSQSSYNEQFF. CDR3 DNA sequence: TGTGCCAGCAGTCAGAGCTCCTACAATGAGCAGTTCTTC.

The V call is TRBV7-8, the J call TRBJ2-7, with 9 positions matching TRBD2. There are 14 residues in the CDR3. Losses at the gene ends were 5 bases for V and 2 bases for J; bases not matched to a gene: 4. Germline V gene lookup returns CDR1 SGHVS and CDR2 FQNEAQ. Here the CDR3 DNA reads TGTGCCAGCAGCGTTAGCGGGGGACCCTACGAGCAGTACTTC. Translated: CASSVSGGPYEQYF.

This clone was seen a single time. The CDR3: CASKGSSNTGELFF. For the CDR3, the DNA is TGTGCCAGCAAAGGGAGTTCGAACACCGGGGAGCTGTTTTTT. This chain links TRBV2 with TRBJ2-2; D is perhaps TRBD2 (5 bases). The CDR3 has 14 amino acids. CDR1 and CDR2 (germline): SNHLY, FYNNEI. The germline V and J ends were trimmed by 7 bases and 0 bases, with 9 bases remaining between them.

The chain recombines TRBV5-1 with TRBJ2-5; 11 bases map to TRBD2. Germline lookup yields CDR1 SGHRS and CDR2 YFSETQ. CDR3 length equals 18 residues. V trimming: 0 bases; J trimming: 1 base; junction bases outside the gene matches: 8. CDR3 residues: CASSLVEPGLAVQETQYF. CDR3 DNA: TGCGCCAGCAGCTTGGTAGAACCGGGACTAGCGGTCCAAGAGACCCAGTACTTC.

The chain uses TRBV5-6 and TRBJ1-3; D gene ambiguous. Germline CDR1 and CDR2: SGHDT and YYEEEE. V was shortened by 0 bases and J by 2 bases, with 6 bases between the two germline ends. The CDR3 has 14 amino acids. The CDR3 DNA sequence: TGTGCCAGCAGCTTGGGGCAGACTGGAAACACCATATATTTT. It is translated as CASSLGQTGNTIYF.

The chain couples TRBV4-1 to TRBJ2-7, with D hard to call. The CDR3 has 15 amino acids. V shed 1 base and J shed 2 bases, with 12 bases lying between them. The germline gives CDR1 MGHRA, CDR2 YSYEKL. DNA for the CDR3: TGCGCCAGCAGCCAAGCCGCAGGCCAGGCCTACGAGCAGTACTTC. Its protein product is CASSQAAGQAYEQYF.

V usage is TRBV19 and J usage is TRBJ2-4; D is possibly TRBD2 (5 bases). The V and J ends lost 3 bases and 7 bases respectively, with 13 bases between them. CDR1 and CDR2 from the germline V gene are LNHDA and SQIVND (reference sequence). The CDR3 is 14 residues long. CDR3: CASSMAGYGNIQYF. In DNA form, the CDR3 reads TGTGCCAGTAGTATGGCGGGCTACGGGAACATTCAGTACTTC. Filled out from reference TRBV19 and TRBJ2-4, the complete variable domain reads DGGITQSPKYLFRKEGQNVTLSCEQNLNHDAMYWYRQDPGQGLRLIYYSQIVNDFQKGDIAEGYSVSREKKESFPLTVTSAQKNPTAFYLCASSMAGYGNIQYFGAGTRLSVL.

The chain recombines TRBV7-3 with TRBJ2-2, with 10 bases matching TRBD2. This CDR3 is 15 amino acids long. The germline V gene has CDR1 SGHTA and CDR2 FQGTGA. Trimming removed 3 bases from V and 7 bases from J; junction bases left unmatched: 5. CDR3 region: CASSFSSGSHGELFF. CDR3 sequence (DNA): TGTGCCAGCAGCTTTTCTAGCGGGAGCCACGGGGAGCTGTTTTTT.